A single sample is the source of the 31 T cell receptor beta chains below, sequenced in a study of T cell responses to AZD1222 COVID-19 vaccine. Repertoires were generated with immunoSEQ multiplex PCR, while TCRdb's copy carries only in-frame clones and drops some. The sample carries over 130,000 clones, 70% to 90% recorded once. The source was peripheral blood, collected on day 0 of AZD1222 vaccination. All receptors come from an adult in good health.

The CDR3 loop is CASSPFRDTEAFF. The CDR3 DNA follows: TGTGCCAGCAGCCCCTTCAGGGATACTGAAGCTTTCTTT. The chain links TRBV5-6 to TRBJ1-1; maybe TRBD1 (5 bases). The germline V and J ends were trimmed by 4 bases and 5 bases, with 12 bases remaining between them. The CDR3 contains 13 residues. Germline lookup yields CDR1 SGHDT and CDR2 YYEEEE. Filled out from reference TRBV5-6 and TRBJ1-1, the complete variable domain reads DAGVTQSPTHLIKTRGQQVTLRCSPKSGHDTVSWYQQALGQGPQFIFQYYEEEERQRGNFPDRFSGHQFPNYSSELNVNALLLGDSALYLCASSPFRDTEAFFGQGTRLTVV.

The V gene is TRBV18, the J gene TRBJ1-2; the match to TRBD1 covers 7 bases. Trimming cost V 5 bases and J 7 bases; bases outside gene matches: 10. Germline V gene data show CDR1 as KGHSH and CDR2 as LQKENI. This CDR3 is built from 14 residues. In nucleotides, the CDR3 is TGTGCCAGCTCAGAAGACAGGGAAAGTCGTGGCTACACCTTC. Protein sequence: CASSEDRESRGYTF.

As DNA, the CDR3 is TGTGCCAGCTCGGAGTACACTGAAGCTTTCTTT. Protein sequence: CASSEYTEAFF. The rearrangement uses TRBV19 and TRBJ1-1; the D is unclear. V lost 9 bases and J 3 bases, leaving 8 bases between the germline ends. CDR1 and CDR2 (germline): LNHDA, SQIVND (reference sequence). The CDR3 covers 11 residues.

This clone was seen a single time. This rearrangement joins TRBV29-1 to TRBJ1-1; possible D gene TRBD1, 6 bases. From germline, CDR1 is SQVTM and CDR2 ANQGSEA. V was trimmed by 3 bases and J by 4 bases, leaving 15 bases between them. CDR3 size: 14 residues. This chain's CDR3 is CSVDLGHTGTEAFF. The CDR3 bases are TGCAGCGTTGATTTGGGACACACCGGCACTGAAGCTTTCTTT.

The V call is TRBV4-3, the J call TRBJ2-7; D gene unclear. From germline, CDR1 is LGHNA and CDR2 YSLEER. The CDR3 is 15 residues long. The V end was cut by 0 bases, the J end by 2 bases, with 11 bases between. The CDR3 loop is CASSQDLRGTYEQYF. The CDR3 DNA reads as TGCGCCAGCAGCCAAGATCTGCGCGGAACCTACGAGCAGTACTTC.

This clone was picked up one time. The chain joins TRBV10-3 to TRBJ1-1; 10 bases agree with TRBD1. The germline gives CDR1 ENHRY, CDR2 SYGVKD. The CDR3 sequence is 15 residues long. The V gene end was trimmed by 4 bases and the J gene end by 4 bases; junction bases not matched to a gene: 6. DNA of the CDR3: TGTGCCATCAGTGGCCGGGACAGGGGTGGCACTGAAGCTTTCTTT. This sequence encodes CAISGRDRGGTEAFF.

V gene TRBV3-1 (or the pseudogene TRBV3-2) combines with J gene TRBJ2-2; D is perhaps TRBD1 (6 bases). CDR3 length equals 14 residues. Looked up from germline, CDR1 is LGHDT and CDR2 is YNNKEL (reference sequence). V was shortened by 6 bases and J by 7 bases, with 15 bases between the two germline ends. DNA of the CDR3: TGTGCCAGCAGGGAACAGGGATTTGGCGGGGAGCTGTTTTTT. Translation gives CASREQGFGGELFF.

J is TRBJ2-7 and V is TRBV5-1; D is tentatively TRBD1 or TRBD2 (5 bases each). The germline CDR1 and CDR2 sequences are SGHRS and YFSETQ. The CDR3 covers 15 residues. V gave up 3 bases and J gave up 6 bases, with 19 bases separating them. This CDR3 is CASSSSGSSIVEQYF. CDR3 nucleotide sequence: TGCGCCAGCAGCTCCTCAGGGAGTTCTATAGTCGAGCAGTACTTC.

CDR3 coding DNA: TGTGCCAGTAGTAGTGGAGGGCCAGATACGCAGTATTTT. Encoded protein: CASSSGGPDTQYF. This chain joins TRBV19 and TRBJ2-3; D may be TRBD2 (6 bases). CDR1 and CDR2 (germline): LNHDA, SQIVND (reference sequence). The CDR3 consists of 13 residues. Trimming removed 4 bases from V and 4 bases from J, with 9 bases in between.

The chain links TRBV2 to TRBJ1-2; 7 nucleotides line up with TRBD1. Trimming removed 8 bases from V and 7 bases from J; junction bases left unmatched: 10. The CDR3 runs 13 residues. The V gene's germline CDR1 is SNHLY and CDR2 FYNNEI. The CDR3 nucleotides are TGTGCCAGCCGGACAGGAGGGGTCGGTGGCTACACCTTC. This codes for CASRTGGVGGYTF.

This chain links TRBV6-4 with TRBJ2-1; maybe TRBD2 (6 bases). V lost 3 bases to trimming and J lost 0 bases, with 9 bases between them. Germline V gene data show CDR1 as MRHNA and CDR2 as SNTAGT. CDR3 length equals 15 residues. The CDR3 nucleotides read TGTGCCAGCAGTGATATGGGGGGCTCCTACAATGAGCAGTTCTTC. Protein sequence: CASSDMGGSYNEQFF.

The rearrangement links TRBV6-2 or TRBV6-3 to TRBJ1-5; D is unclear. The CDR3 consists of 16 residues. Deletions cut 0 bases from V and 0 bases from J, with 9 bases between. CDR1 is MNHEY, CDR2 SVGEGT, per germline. The CDR3 protein is CASSYSRVSSNQPQHF. DNA for the CDR3: TGTGCCAGCAGTTACTCTAGGGTTAGTAGCAATCAGCCCCAGCATTTT.

The chain combines TRBV3-1 (or the pseudogene TRBV3-2) with TRBJ2-1; D is uncertain. Germline values: CDR1 LGHDT, CDR2 YNNKEL (reference sequence). V was trimmed by 3 bases and J by 8 bases, leaving 8 bases between them. The CDR3 loop spans 12 amino acids. This chain's CDR3 is CASSQADHEQFF. CDR3 DNA: TGTGCCAGCAGCCAGGCAGATCATGAGCAGTTCTTC.

This rearrangement joins TRBV7-9 to TRBJ2-1; TRBD1 is a possible D gene (5 bases). The CDR3 spans 14 residues. CDR1 SEHNR and CDR2 FQNEAQ come from the germline V gene (reference sequence). The V end was cut by 1 base, the J end by 6 bases, with 10 bases between. CDR3 sequence: CASSLVWQGNEQFF. For the CDR3, the DNA is TGTGCCAGCAGCTTAGTTTGGCAGGGCAATGAGCAGTTCTTC.

This clone has just a few counts. The V call is TRBV6-2 or TRBV6-3, the J call TRBJ1-1; D gene uncertain. This CDR3 contains 14 residues. Germline lookup yields CDR1 MNHEY and CDR2 SVGEGT. Trimming stripped 6 bases from V and 4 bases from J, with 15 bases between. In DNA, the CDR3 is TGTGCCAGCAGCTCGTCCGACCGTGGCACTGAAGCTTTCTTT. Residues: CASSSSDRGTEAFF.

J is TRBJ2-3 and V is TRBV7-6; TRBD2 aligns across 7 bases. This CDR3 has 15 amino acids. Germline CDR1 reads SGHVS; CDR2 reads FNYEAQ. The V segment lost 1 base and the J segment 0 bases; nucleotides outside the gene matches: 1. The CDR3 DNA is TGTGCCAGCAGCTTAGGACTAGCTAGCACAGATACGCAGTATTTT. Translation: CASSLGLASTDTQYF.

This clone has more than one count but fewer than ten. J is TRBJ1-1 and V is TRBV15, with D unclear. The ends were cut back, 1 base at V and 3 bases at J, with 12 bases in the middle. The CDR3 consists of 15 residues. The V gene's germline CDR1 is LNHNV and CDR2 YYDKDF (reference sequence). CDR3 sequence (DNA): TGTGCCACCAGCAGAGGGACGGTTACTTACACTGAAGCTTTCTTT. Translation gives CATSRGTVTYTEAFF.

In its sample, this clone was seen a few times. This chain uses TRBV27 with TRBJ1-1, with a possible D match to TRBD1 (6 bases). V lost 0 bases, J lost 1 base, and 9 bases lay in between. CDR1 and CDR2 (germline): MNHEY, SMNVEV (reference sequence). CDR3 length equals 15 residues. CDR3 coding DNA: TGTGCCAGCAGTTTATCGGGGGGCCCGAACACTGAAGCTTTCTTT. Translation: CASSLSGGPNTEAFF.

This clone has just a few counts. V usage is TRBV6-2 or TRBV6-3 and J usage is TRBJ2-2, with D possibly being TRBD2 (7 bases). Germline V gene sequence: CDR1 MNHEY, CDR2 SVGEGT. The V and J ends lost 0 bases and 3 bases respectively, with 17 bases between them. This CDR3 spans 18 amino acids. The CDR3 nucleotides are TGTGCCAGCAGTTACTCGTCCCGGGGGGCGTCGGACACCGGGGAGCTGTTTTTT. It specifies CASSYSSRGASDTGELFF.

Comments on this clone: Other nucleotide sequences from this sample produce the same CDR3. The chain carries TRBV7-8 and TRBJ1-4; TRBD1 is a possible D gene (6 bases). Germline CDR1 SGHVS, CDR2 FQNEAQ. Trimming pared 5 bases from V and 7 bases from J, leaving 14 bases between. This CDR3 contains 14 residues. CDR3 nucleotides: TGTGCCAGCAGCGTACAGGGTAGGGGTGAAAAACTGTTTTTT. It is translated as CASSVQGRGEKLFF.

This clone was seen a handful of times. Other DNA sequences of this sample code for an identical CDR3. The CDR3 coding sequence is TGTGCCAGCTCACCAGAGGCTAGCGGGAGCTACGAGCAGTACTTC. It is translated as CASSPEASGSYEQYF. This chain uses TRBV18 with TRBJ2-7; 10 positions agree with TRBD2. Trimming took 2 bases from V and 3 from J; bases not matched to a gene: 4. The CDR3 length is 15 residues. Germline V lookup: CDR1 KGHSH, CDR2 LQKENI.

The chain links TRBV11-2 to TRBJ1-1; D remains unclear. This CDR3 spans 16 amino acids. Between the trimmed V and J ends, which lost 4 bases and 5 bases, there was a span of 20 bases. The germline V gene encodes CDR1 SGHAT and CDR2 FQNNGV. The CDR3 sequence: CASSSPRATRGTEAFF. The CDR3 DNA follows: TGTGCCAGCAGCTCACCGAGGGCGACTCGGGGAACTGAAGCTTTCTTT.

This sequence joins TRBV25-1 and TRBJ2-5; D call uncertain. The CDR3 runs 12 residues. V lost 2 bases to trimming and J lost 1 base, with 2 bases between them. The V gene's germline CDR1 is MGHDK and CDR2 SYGVNS. This CDR3 is CASSEGQETQYF. The CDR3 DNA follows: TGTGCCAGCAGTGAAGGCCAAGAGACCCAGTACTTC.

The chain uses TRBV9 and TRBJ2-7; the D call may be TRBD1 or TRBD2 (5 bases each). V was trimmed by 3 bases and J by 7 bases, leaving 17 bases between them. Germline V CDR1 and CDR2: SGDLS, YYNGEE. The CDR3 contains 14 residues. In DNA form, the CDR3 reads TGTGCCAGCAGCGCCGGGACGCAACCTCGGGAGCAGTACTTC. Translation: CASSAGTQPREQYF.

This chain connects TRBV5-1 to TRBJ2-3; D unclear. CDR1 SGHRS and CDR2 YFSETQ come from the germline V gene. Trimming cost V 4 bases and J 6 bases, with 12 bases left between them. This CDR3 region has 13 residues. The CDR3 bases are TGCGCCAGCAGCCCCTTATTGGGGGATACGCAGTATTTT. It specifies CASSPLLGDTQYF.

The chain couples TRBV4-2 to TRBJ1-2; D is possibly TRBD1 (5 bases). Germline V gene data show CDR1 as LGHNA and CDR2 as YNFKEQ. V was trimmed by 3 bases and J by 2 bases, leaving 10 bases between them. The CDR3 is 14 residues long. CDR3: CASSQRGENYGYTF. CDR3 sequence (DNA): TGTGCCAGCAGCCAGCGGGGGGAGAACTATGGCTACACCTTC.

This chain uses TRBV6-5 with TRBJ1-5, with D perhaps TRBD1 (5 bases). V was shortened by 8 bases and J by 6 bases, with 14 bases between the two germline ends. The germline V gene has CDR1 MNHEY and CDR2 SVGAGI. This CDR3 is 13 amino acids long. The CDR3 bases are TGTGCCAGCGTCCAGGGAGAGGGTCAGCCCCAGCATTTT. Residues: CASVQGEGQPQHF.

In DNA form, the CDR3 reads TGCGCCAGCGGAGTAAGGCCCACTGAAGCTTTCTTT. Translation: CASGVRPTEAFF. The chain joins TRBV5-1 to TRBJ1-1; D remains ambiguous. From germline, CDR1 is SGHRS and CDR2 YFSETQ. The CDR3 totals 12 residues. The V end lost 7 bases, the J end lost 4 bases, and 11 bases lay between the germline ends.

V usage is TRBV5-6 and J usage is TRBJ1-2; a weak D match, TRBD1 (6 bases). Germline CDR1 and CDR2: SGHDT and YYEEEE. The CDR3 consists of 13 residues. V was trimmed by 2 bases and J by 2 bases, leaving 7 bases between them. The CDR3 DNA follows: TGTGCCAGCAGCTTACAGGGAAACTATGGCTACACCTTC. Translated: CASSLQGNYGYTF.

In this sample, this clone turned up once. This chain connects TRBV19 to TRBJ2-5; D is undetermined. Trimming left V 5 bases short and J 2 bases short, with 12 bases between. The CDR3 contains 14 residues. In germline, CDR1 is LNHDA, CDR2 SQIVND (reference sequence). DNA for the CDR3: TGTGCCAGTAGTGCCCAGGTCTTTCAAGAGACCCAGTACTTC. Its translation: CASSAQVFQETQYF.

This chain connects TRBV5-4 to TRBJ2-1, with D hard to call. Looked up from germline, CDR1 is SGHNT and CDR2 is YYREEE (reference sequence). V lost 4 bases and J 7 bases, leaving 15 bases between the germline ends. This CDR3 spans 14 amino acids. The CDR3 DNA sequence: TGTGCCAGCAGCCGACAACAGACACTAAATGAGCAGTTCTTC. Translation gives CASSRQQTLNEQFF. Supplemented by reference TRBV5-4 and TRBJ2-1, the full variable domain reads ETGVTQSPTHLIKTRGQQVTLRCSSQSGHNTVSWYQQALGQGPQFIFQYYREEENGRGNFPPRFSGLQFPNYSSELNVNALELDDSALYLCASSRQQTLNEQFFGPGTRLTVL.